This T cell receptor beta chain was found in a study of early T cells in non-severe SARS-CoV-2 infection. Study details: Sequenced bulk RNA came from whole blood that was unsorted, and chains were unpaired.

Attached unique molecular identifiers marked individual cDNA molecules. In TCRdb, the 5' RACE reads were re-called with MiXCR into one record per CDR3 protein. Of about 110,000 distinct CDR3 sequences in the sample, around 12% were seen once. This clonotype was counted at least ten times. The receptor was isolated from an adult who was a healthcare worker with PCR-confirmed SARS-CoV-2 infection or an uninfected control (not recorded which). The starting material was whole blood, obtained at baseline.

The CDR3 DNA follows: TGTGCCAGCAGTCCTAAAGGACAGGGAAGATATAGCAATCAGCCCCAGCATTTT. Its translation: CASSPKGQGRYSNQPQHF. The chain uses TRBV28 and TRBJ1-5; TRBD1 matches at 8 bases. CDR3 size: 18 residues. J was trimmed by 0 bases and V by 5 bases; bases with no gene match: 12. Germline V CDR1 and CDR2: MDHEN, SYDVKM.